The present T cell receptor beta chain was sequenced within a study of cytomegalovirus exposure and HLA in healthy donors. PCR was performed using 60 Vbeta and 13 Jbeta primers. Assay: immunoSEQ multiplex PCR; the TCRdb copy retains only in-frame clones and omits some. The sample has 200,000 to 250,000 clones, 75% to 85% seen once; the top ten hold approximately 2.5%. CDR3 length equals 14 residues. Germline V gene data show CDR1 as SGHRS and CDR2 as YFSETQ. With V trimmed by 4 bases and J by 9 bases, 8 bases remained unmatched. This receptor was obtained from a woman aged 40 to 55 in good health and CMV-seronegative. The chain combines TRBV5-1 with TRBJ2-5; 11 bases align to TRBD1. Sequencing was done on a sample of PBMCs. In DNA, the CDR3 is TGCGCCAGCAGCCGGGACAGGGGGATTCCGCCCCAGTACTTC. This encodes CASSRDRGIPPQYF.